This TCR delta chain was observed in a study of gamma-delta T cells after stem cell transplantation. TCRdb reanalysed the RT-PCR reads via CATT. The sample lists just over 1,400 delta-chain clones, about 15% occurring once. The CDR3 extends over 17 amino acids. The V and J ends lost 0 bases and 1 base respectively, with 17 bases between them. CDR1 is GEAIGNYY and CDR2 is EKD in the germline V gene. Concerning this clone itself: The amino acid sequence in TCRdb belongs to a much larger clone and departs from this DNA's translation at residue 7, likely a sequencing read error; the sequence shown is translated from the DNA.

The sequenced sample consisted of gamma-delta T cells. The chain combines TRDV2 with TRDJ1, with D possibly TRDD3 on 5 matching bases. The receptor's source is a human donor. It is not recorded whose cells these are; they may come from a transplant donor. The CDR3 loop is CACDTVRGAPVTDKLIF. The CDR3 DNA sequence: TGTGCCTGTGACACCGTACGGGGGGCCCCGGTCACCGATAAACTCATCTTT.